This T cell receptor beta chain was identified during a study of T cell changes during pregnancy in multiple sclerosis. Here immunoSEQ multiplex PCR was the method, and the copy in TCRdb shows in-frame clones only, minus some. This table holds about 73,000 clones, 85% to 90% found once. This receptor was taken from a female donor in good health, enrolled as a control in a pregnancy study. This sample comprised peripheral blood, obtained after pregnancy.

The CDR3 DNA is TGTGCCAGCAGCCACCGGGAGGGCCGTACAGATACGCAGTATTTT. This gives the protein CASSHREGRTDTQYF. V usage is TRBV7-9 and J usage is TRBJ2-3; 8 positions match TRBD2. This CDR3 contains 15 residues. CDR1 is SEHNR, CDR2 FQNEAQ, per germline (reference sequence). Trimming cost V 5 bases and J 3 bases; bases outside gene matches: 7.